This T cell receptor (beta chain) was captured by sequencing in a study of blood T cells in healthy people across ages. Alongside a J-beta primer mix, a sample-barcoded 5' primer served in a second PCR lasting 7 to 11 cycles. TCRdb processed the 5' RACE reads anew with MiXCR; each CDR3 protein has one entry. This table holds about 780,000 distinct CDR3 sequences, around 45% found once. Germline V gives CDR1 SGDLS, CDR2 YYNGEE. V gave up 4 bases and J gave up 7 bases, with 12 bases separating them. This CDR3 contains 12 residues. This sequence was found in an elderly man in good health. The rearrangement joins TRBV9 to TRBJ2-7, with unresolved D. Sequences were obtained from blood. The chain's CDR3 is CASSPRLYEQYF. CDR3 coding DNA: TGTGCCAGCAGCCCTAGACTCTATGAGCAGTACTTC.